This TCR beta chain stems from a study of radiotherapy plus CTLA-4 blockade in lung cancer. Receiving focal radiation plus CTLA-4 blockade with ipilimumab were patients who had chemo-refractory metastatic non-small-cell lung cancer. Study-wide results and caveats: Expansion of tumor-derived TCR clones was observed in blood after radiotherapy plus ipilimumab. Early blood T cell clone dynamics reportedly forecast response best, with interferon-beta.

Some clones are missing from TCRdb's copy, which holds only in-frame ones; the method was immunoSEQ multiplex PCR. Of 50,000 to 60,000 clones in the sample, around 85% are singletons; the top ten hold about 15%. Of note for this clone: No antigen is known for it.

Trimming cost V 7 bases and J 0 bases, with 12 bases left between them. CDR1 is SGHRS and CDR2 is YFSETQ in the germline V gene. CDR3 length: 14 amino acids. The receptor was isolated from a human donor with non-small cell lung cancer who had a complete response to radiotherapy plus ipilimumab. V is TRBV5-1 and J is TRBJ2-3, with unresolved D. The input for sequencing was peripheral blood, taken from a patient treated with radiotherapy plus ipilimumab. CDR3 bases: TGCGCCAGCGGCCCGGGTTTTAGCACAGATACGCAGTATTTT. Translated: CASGPGFSTDTQYF.